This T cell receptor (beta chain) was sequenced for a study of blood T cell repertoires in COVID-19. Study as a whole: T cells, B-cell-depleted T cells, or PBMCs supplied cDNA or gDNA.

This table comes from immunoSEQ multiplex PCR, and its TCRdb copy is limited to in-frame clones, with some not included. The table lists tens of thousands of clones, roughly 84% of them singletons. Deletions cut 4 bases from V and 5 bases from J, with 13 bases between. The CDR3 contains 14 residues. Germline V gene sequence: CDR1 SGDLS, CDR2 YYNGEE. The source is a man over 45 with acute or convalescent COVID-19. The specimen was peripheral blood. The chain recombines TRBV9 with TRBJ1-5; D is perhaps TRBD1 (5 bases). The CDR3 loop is CASSQGQEDQPQHF. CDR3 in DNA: TGTGCCAGCAGCCAAGGACAAGAGGATCAGCCCCAGCATTTT.